These 21 T cell receptor beta chains came from one sample sequenced in a study of metastatic and nonmetastatic thyroid tumors. TCRdb re-called the PCR reads with MiXCR. The data contain roughly 28,000 clones, approximately 22% of them singletons. Until they underwent thyroid surgery, no patient had received any treatment. The sequenced sample consisted of blood. The receptors stem from a female donor with papillary thyroid cancer or a benign thyroid nodule (not recorded which). Some clones in this sample may be carry-over from other donors' samples.

The rearrangement links TRBV11-2 to TRBJ2-3; possibly TRBD1 or TRBD2 for D (6 bases each). Germline values: CDR1 SGHAT, CDR2 FQNNGV. The CDR3 extends over 14 amino acids. Trimming removed 4 bases from V and 1 base from J, with 9 bases in between. The CDR3 region has the DNA TGTGCCAGCAGCTGGGGGGCGGGCACAGATACGCAGTATTTT. Protein sequence: CASSWGAGTDTQYF. Full variable domain (missing parts from reference TRBV11-2 and TRBJ2-3): EAGVAQSPRYKIIEKRQSVAFWCNPISGHATLYWYQQILGQGPKLLIQFQNNGVVDDSQLPKDRFSAERLKGVDSTLKIQPAKLEDSAVYLCASSWGAGTDTQYFGPGTRLTVL.

About this clone itself: With a much larger clone just one base away, this may be a read error. Different DNA sequences within this sample yield the same CDR3. This rearrangement joins TRBV18 to TRBJ2-1; D is uncertain. CDR3 size: 13 residues. Germline values: CDR1 KGHSH, CDR2 LQKENI. Trimming left V 3 bases short and J 6 bases short, with 9 bases between. The CDR3 loop is CASSPGTSNEQFF. CDR3 sequence (DNA): TGTGCCAGCTCACCGGGAACTTCCAATGAGCAGTTCTTC.

The chain couples TRBV5-8 to TRBJ2-6; D perhaps matches TRBD1 (5 bases). V was clipped by 2 bases and J by 0 bases, with 6 bases between them. Germline CDR1 SGHTS, CDR2 YDEGEE. The CDR3 length is 15 residues. CDR3 amino acids: CASSFRVSGANVLTF. The CDR3 DNA follows: TGTGCCAGCAGCTTCAGGGTCTCTGGGGCCAACGTCCTGACTTTC.

About this clone: A much larger clone differs from this one at a single base, so this may be a read error. Lacking the conserved final phenylalanine or tryptophan, this CDR3 likely reflects a read error. The V call is TRBV30, the J call TRBJ1-2; 8 positions agree with TRBD1. Per the germline V gene, CDR1 is GTSNPN and CDR2 is SVGIG (reference sequence). The CDR3 totals 14 residues. The V segment lost 3 bases and the J segment 8 bases; nucleotides outside the gene matches: 11. CDR3 sequence: CAWSLGQGIRGYTL. The DNA for the CDR3 is TGTGCCTGGAGCCTCGGACAGGGAATAAGAGGCTACACCCTC.

V gene TRBV15 combines with J gene TRBJ2-1; maybe TRBD1 (5 bases). Per the germline V gene, CDR1 is LNHNV and CDR2 is YYDKDF (reference sequence). The CDR3 consists of 13 residues. Between the trimmed V and J ends, which lost 3 bases and 10 bases, there was a span of 13 bases. CDR3 region: CATSRAVGREQFF. The CDR3, as DNA: TGTGCCACCAGCAGGGCCGTGGGGCGCGAGCAGTTCTTC.

This clone showed up many times. The rearrangement uses TRBV6-1 and TRBJ1-5; 8 nucleotides agree with TRBD1. The V and J ends lost 6 bases and 10 bases, in that order; junction bases with no gene match: 8. Germline V CDR1 and CDR2: MNHNS, SASEGT. The CDR3 runs to 13 residues. Written as DNA, the CDR3 is TGTGCCAGCAGCTCACAGGGGGTGGATCCCCAGCATTTT. Its protein product is CASSSQGVDPQHF.

This clone showed up many times. This chain uses TRBV7-9 with TRBJ2-3; D unclear. Germline values: CDR1 SEHNR, CDR2 FQNEAQ (reference sequence). V was trimmed by 5 bases and J by 6 bases, leaving 9 bases between them. CDR3 length equals 12 residues. CDR3 protein: CASSRTGDTQYF. The CDR3 DNA reads TGTGCCAGCAGCAGGACCGGGGATACGCAGTATTTT.

This clone was counted only a few times. The CDR3 reads CASIPRGGFDGYTF. The DNA for the CDR3 is TGTGCCAGCATCCCCCGGGGAGGGTTTGATGGCTACACCTTC. J is TRBJ1-2 and V is TRBV12-3 or TRBV12-4; D gene unclear. The CDR3 loop spans 14 amino acids. Trimming removed 7 bases at V and 6 bases at J, with 18 bases between.

This clone was counted only a few times. A single base separates this from a much larger clone, so it may be a read error. Other DNA variants within this sample encode the same CDR3. This chain joins TRBV28 and TRBJ1-1, with D hard to call. Trimming took off 6 bases at V and 0 bases at J, with 17 bases between the two ends. This CDR3 is built from 16 residues. Germline values: CDR1 MDHEN, CDR2 SYDVKM. The CDR3 nucleotides read TGTGCCAGCAGCCGTCGGACGGTGAGCATGAACACTGAAGCTTTCTTT. Its protein product is CASSRRTVSMNTEAFF.

The chain joins TRBV7-2 to TRBJ2-1, with D unresolved. The germline V and J ends were trimmed by 5 bases and 8 bases, with 13 bases remaining between them. The CDR3 is made up of 13 amino acids. Germline CDR1 is SGHTA and CDR2 is FQGNSA. The CDR3 region has the DNA TGTGCCAGCAGCCCCGGAGTGGGCGATGAGCAGTTCTTC. Translated, it gives CASSPGVGDEQFF.

This clone has ten or more counts. Other DNA sequences in the sample encode the same CDR3. The genes are TRBV20-1 and TRBJ1-1; D is ambiguous. V shed 0 bases and J shed 1 base, with 9 bases lying between them. Germline loops: CDR1 DFQATT, CDR2 SNEGSKA (reference sequence). The CDR3 covers 14 residues. The CDR3 reads CSARDPGPNTEAFF. The CDR3 DNA follows: TGCAGTGCTAGAGATCCCGGACCGAACACTGAAGCTTTCTTT.

The V gene is TRBV20-1, the J gene TRBJ1-6, with 7 bases aligning to TRBD1. V trimming: 4 bases; J trimming: 6 bases; junction bases outside the gene matches: 3. Germline CDR1 DFQATT, CDR2 SNEGSKA (reference sequence). This CDR3 has 13 amino acids. CDR3 loop: CSANRGPNSPLHF. In DNA, the CDR3 is TGCAGTGCTAACAGGGGTCCTAATTCACCCCTCCACTTT.

The chain is built from TRBV24-1 and TRBJ2-1; no clear D. Germline CDR1 and CDR2: KGHDR and SFDVKD. The CDR3 spans 18 residues. Deletions cut 3 bases from V and 3 bases from J, with 20 bases between. The CDR3 here is CATSDPPRIQMFYNEQFF. CDR3 nucleotide sequence: TGTGCCACCAGTGATCCTCCCCGGATCCAAATGTTCTACAATGAGCAGTTCTTC.

This clone was seen ten or more times. V usage is TRBV27 and J usage is TRBJ2-7; tentatively, D is TRBD1 or TRBD2 (5 bases each). The CDR3 spans 14 residues. Germline V gene lookup returns CDR1 MNHEY and CDR2 SMNVEV (reference sequence). V shed 4 bases and J shed 7 bases, with 17 bases lying between them. The CDR3, as DNA: TGTGCCAGCAGTTCATCTGGGGGTTCGGGTGAGCAGTACTTC. Translating gives CASSSSGGSGEQYF.

This clone was counted a few times. The junction departs from the called germline gene at one end, perhaps through a read error. The V and J genes are TRBV6-4 and TRBJ2-3; D is ambiguous. The length of the CDR3 is 15 residues. CDR1 MRHNA and CDR2 SNTAGT come from the germline V gene. CDR3 bases: TGTGCCAGCAGTTACCCCGTCTTTAGCACAGATACACAGTATTTT. Translated: CASSYPVFSTDTQYF.

The chain carries TRBV24-1 and TRBJ2-5; 11 nucleotides match TRBD2. The V gene's germline CDR1 is KGHDR and CDR2 SFDVKD. V gave up 4 bases and J gave up 0 bases; unmatched junction bases: 12. CDR3 length: 19 amino acids. In DNA, the CDR3 is TGTGCCACCAGTGACCCCACTGGGGCTAGCGGGAGGAACCAAGAGACCCAGTACTTC. It translates to CATSDPTGASGRNQETQYF.

Only a few counts were recorded for this clone. The V gene is TRBV12-3 or TRBV12-4, the J gene TRBJ2-7, with 7 bases identical to TRBD2. The CDR3 consists of 15 residues. J gave up 2 bases and V 1 base, and 5 bases lay outside the gene matches. As DNA, the CDR3 is TGTGCCAGCAGTTTAGGCGGGAGAGACCCCTACGAGCAGTACTTC. This encodes CASSLGGRDPYEQYF.

The chain carries TRBV5-1 and TRBJ1-2; 9 bases are a match to TRBD1. Germline lookup yields CDR1 SGHRS and CDR2 YFSETQ. The CDR3 consists of 12 residues. V trimming: 7 bases; J trimming: 2 bases; junction bases outside the gene matches: 0. CDR3 amino acids: CASGTGNYGYTF. CDR3 in DNA: TGCGCCAGCGGGACAGGGAACTATGGCTACACCTTC. The variable domain in full, with the rest retrieved from reference TRBV5-1 and TRBJ1-2, is KAGVTQTPRYLIKTRGQQVTLSCSPISGHRSVSWYQQTPGQGLQFLFEYFSETQRNKGNFPGRFSGRQFSNSRSEMNVSTLELGDSALYLCASGTGNYGYTFGSGTRLTVV.

The V gene is TRBV5-1, the J gene TRBJ2-3; 10 bases map to TRBD1. Germline V gene sequence: CDR1 SGHRS, CDR2 YFSETQ. The junction had 2 bases not matched to a gene; V was cut back by 1 base and J by 3 bases. The CDR3 extends over 15 amino acids. CDR3 residues: CASSLRTGGTDTQYF. Here the CDR3 DNA reads TGCGCCAGCAGCTTGCGGACAGGGGGAACAGATACGCAGTATTTT.

This clone has at least ten counts. The rearrangement uses TRBV28 and TRBJ1-5; 8 positions agree with TRBD1. Losses at the gene ends were 5 bases for V and 6 bases for J; bases not matched to a gene: 3. Germline lookup yields CDR1 MDHEN and CDR2 SYDVKM. CDR3 length: 13 amino acids. CDR3 nucleotide sequence: TGTGCCAGCAGTCAAACAGGGGGTCAGCCCCAGCATTTT. The encoded protein is CASSQTGGQPQHF.

This clone was seen many times. CDR3 sequence (DNA): TGTGCCAGCAGTGAAGCGCTCAGTTGGACGTTGGGGGAAAAACTGTTTTTT. It yields the protein CASSEALSWTLGEKLFF. The rearrangement uses TRBV2 and TRBJ1-4; D is unresolved. Germline V gene data show CDR1 as SNHLY and CDR2 as FYNNEI. Trimming shortened V by 0 bases and J by 8 bases, and 19 bases separated the two germline ends. The CDR3 has 17 amino acids.